A single T cell receptor beta chain is shown here with its context. Its antigen remains undetermined. Base qualities are missing; no much larger clone stands one base away. Libraries were built with multiplex PCR. Sequencing instrument: Illumina HiSeq 4000. iRepertoire HTBI primers and Arm-PCR amplification of CDR3 regions were used to construct TCR beta libraries. Gel purification was performed on PCR products prior to sequencing. The paper's processing steps were these. Gene usage analysis of CDR3 amino acid clonotypes used the approximately 56 TRBV and 12 to 15 TRBJ segments found across samples. Filtered high-quality paired reads were merged into contigs using COPE and FqMerger. BLAST was used to align contigs to IMGT TRBV, TRBD and TRBJ reference genes, with CDR3 defined following IMGT. Any clonotype with a frequency above 0.1% was classified as a highly expanded clone. Shannon entropy served as the measure of repertoire diversity, while the Gini coefficient captured V-J evenness. A clonotype was considered public if more than one individual shared it. In TCRdb, the public reads were trimmed at Q25 with fastp and aligned with MiXCR, with productive beta chains retained. Records with the same CDR3 protein are collapsed into one entry carrying the most frequent genes and DNA. TCRdb, not the authors, supplied the V and J calls. The sample contains 580,000 or so distinct CDR3 sequences, approximately 16% of them found a single time. The leading ten clones occupy around 12% of the sample.

The sample belongs to a study of regulatory T cells in long-lasting Graves disease (dated by TCRdb to the early 2020s). Some background on the complete study: Patients with newly diagnosed Graves' disease had been on antithyroid drugs for under 3 months. Persistent Graves' disease patients were compared with newly diagnosed Graves' disease patients by peripheral blood TCR sequencing and RNA sequencing. The study was registered as a clinical trial and conducted in China. A total of 35 or so samples were covered by TCR sequencing, comprising 13 persistent and about 20 newly diagnosed Graves' disease patients.

What this sample's time point label stands for: newly diagnosed GD, antithyroid drugs for less than 3 months. For both TCR sequencing and RNA sequencing, RNA was extracted from PBMCs using TRIzol. The diagnosis of Graves' disease followed American Thyroid Association guidelines. Patients were recruited from an endocrinology department in Xi'an, China. Each patient gave approximately 9.7 milliliters of peripheral blood, collected in an EDTA anticoagulant tube. Ficoll Paque Plus density gradient separation was used to isolate PBMCs, and no additional T cell sorting was done. An Agilent 2100 Bioanalyzer and agarose gel were used to check RNA quality, and a NanoDrop 2000 was used to measure RNA concentration. Summary of the overall study and its limitations: The authors acknowledged the small sample size as a limitation that may reduce accuracy. Sequencing and analysis were restricted to the TCR beta chain. Peripheral blood alone was examined, since thyroid tissue, which constituted the primary lesion, could not be accessed. Compared with newly diagnosed patients, persistent Graves' disease patients had lower TCR Shannon entropy and fewer highly expanded clones, which suggests clonal expansion. Patients with persistent disease shared more public clonotypes (over 2,500) than newly diagnosed patients did (around 1,000).

These data were also reused for a study on T cells in Graves' hyperthyroidism and ophthalmopathy. The second study, in turn, reports: Graves' hyperthyroidism was defined as stable when no progression to ophthalmopathy occurred over 18 months of follow-up. Hyperthyroidism patients were aged 18 to 65 years and newly diagnosed, with disease duration of less than 2 months. Patients with uncontrolled infections, other autoimmune diseases, pregnancy or lactation were excluded. Clinical symptoms, serum thyroxine and TRAb, thyroid ultrasound, and orbital computed tomography formed the basis for the diagnoses. The TCR CDR3 was subjected to a first round of RT-PCR using the HTBI primer set and the Qiagen OneStep RT-PCR kit. Most expanded thyroid clonotypes (frequency above 0.001) were also detected in blood, a finding suggesting that blood repertoires may reflect thyroid immune responses. A model built on a 13 V-J signature distinguished ophthalmopathy from stable hyperthyroidism, reaching roughly 88% sensitivity and about 81% specificity in cross-validation and 80%/75% in testing. In validation, the model predicted progression to ophthalmopathy a median of around six months before onset, with approximately 71% sensitivity and more than 72% specificity. To identify TCR V-J signatures that set the groups apart, the researchers used a discovery cohort of 95 to 100 patients, made up of 40 to 45 with Graves' ophthalmopathy and 57 with stable Graves' hyperthyroidism. Prospective prediction of ophthalmopathy was tested in an independent validation cohort of approximately 18 hyperthyroidism patients and 15 to 17 patients who later progressed to ophthalmopathy. The 75 to 100 discovery patients were divided at random into training and test sets in a 7:3 ratio. In addition, the study compared T-cell repertoires in thyroid tissue and in blood from over 5 Graves' hyperthyroidism patients. Once sampling was done, hyperthyroidism patients were given methimazole at a starting dose of 30 mg daily, whereas ophthalmopathy patients were given high-dose intravenous methylprednisolone. Libraries were constructed in a second round of multiplex PCR, after which size selection and purification were carried out. The libraries were sequenced on an Illumina HiSeq2000 using paired-end 100 bp reads. SOAPnuke was used to process the raw data, removing reads that contained adapters or uncalled bases, had a mean Phred below 15, or lacked an exact match to the constant primer or identifier. COPE v1.2.5 was used to merge high-quality paired reads, and clonotypes were defined as unique nucleotide sequences. Clonotypes were aligned to IMGT TRBV, TRBD and TRBJ reference segments using MiTCR v1.1. The analysis included only V-J combinations with a frequency above 0.0001, which together covered 99.2% of the repertoires. The TCS score was defined as F50 (clonal expansion) divided by E x V (chaos), with BLOSUM62-based TCRdist calculated between CDR3 peptides within each V-J. Welch's t-statistics and random forest reduced 500 to 650 V-J features to roughly 13, which were used in a naive Bayes classifier (R e1071). No statistical method was used to set the sample size in advance, and investigators knew the group allocation. The paper describes TCR Vbeta CDR3 sequencing of about 140 peripheral blood samples, made up of 43 ophthalmopathy patients, around 78 hyperthyroidism patients and some 17 progressor patients.

Source: peripheral blood mononuclear cells (PBMCs), taken at new diagnosis, from a patient treated with antithyroid drugs. This TCR derives from a man younger than 35 with Graves disease. Donor details come from another sample of the same person, matched by shared clones.

The bases are TGCGCCAGCAGCCCCCCGGTACGAGGGGGCGATTACGAGCAGTACTTC. Its translation is CASSPPVRGGDYEQYF. This receptor chain uses TRBV5-1 and TRBJ2-7; 7 bases in between match TRBD1. V has 4 bases trimmed and J has 4 bases trimmed; junction bases matching no gene number 14. As encoded in the germline V gene, CDR1 is SGHRS while CDR2 is YFSETQ. The CDR3 holds 16 amino acids from the cysteine to the phenylalanine. Only CDR3 DNA remains: 48 bases, in frame from the first base.